This TCR beta chain was sequenced for a study of blood T cell repertoires in COVID-19. In Cohort 3, a recovered donor had either two negative PCRs, clearance, or symptom resolution. Germline V gives CDR1 SGHDT, CDR2 YYEEEE. The CDR3 contains 13 residues. Trimming cost V 5 bases and J 3 bases; bases outside gene matches: 4. Assay: immunoSEQ multiplex PCR; the TCRdb copy retains only in-frame clones and omits some. The sample yields under 500,000 clones, around 87% seen once. V is TRBV5-6 and J is TRBJ2-7; 8 bases line up with TRBD2. The sequence came from a man in his thirties or forties who had recovered from COVID-19. What was sequenced was PBMCs or T cells enriched from blood (not recorded which). The CDR3: CASSSGILYEQYF. The CDR3 DNA follows: TGTGCCAGCAGTAGCGGGATCCTCTACGAGCAGTACTTC.